Below, one T cell receptor (beta chain) is given with its context. Its specific antigen is unknown. Within one base of it there is no much larger clone, and no base qualities were kept. This record belongs to a study of T-cell reconstitution after alpha-beta-depleted transplantation in children listed by TCRdb under 2016. The study in broad terms: Using TCR repertoire profiling, the study quantitatively followed how T-cell immune reconstitution unfolded in children after TCRalphabeta/CD19-depleted allogeneic hematopoietic cell transplantation. Broader findings and caveats from the paper: Apparently early alphabetaT-cell count recovery about two months after transplant reportedly relied on only several hundred rapidly expanded clones derived from non-depleted graft cells. Over the following months the frequencies of hyperexpanded clones went down, and after one year T-cell counts and TCRbeta diversity were mostly credited to newly produced T cells. The high TCRbeta diversity at day 60 in some patients was ascribed to recipient T cells and intrathymic progenitors that had survived conditioning.

The library was obtained by PCR. For sequencing, an Illumina HiSeq 2500 was employed. TCR library preparation used molecular barcoding, with unique molecular identifiers applied to normalize quantification of the TCRbeta repertoire. The public reads were run again by TCRdb, first through fastp at Q25 and then through MiXCR, and only productive beta chains were kept. Every distinct CDR3 protein forms one entry, paired with its most common genes and DNA. The sample profile shows fewer than 550,000 distinct CDR3 sequences; more than 9.5% of them were found once. 14% of the sample lies in the top ten. The sample's treatment or condition label, decoded: allogeneic hematopoietic cell transplantation with graft depleted of TCRalphabeta T cells and CD19 B cells. Transplant recipients were children who received TCRalphabeta/CD19-depleted allogeneic hematopoietic cell grafts. V and J are truncated by 10 bases and 4 bases respectively, leaving an intervening sequence of 13 bases. CDR3 length: 12 amino acids, cysteine to phenylalanine. Solely the CDR3 DNA is kept, with 36 bases framed from the first base. From a lookup of the germline V gene (reference sequence), CDR1 and CDR2 are LNHDA and SQIVND.

The origin of this receptor is a female patient aged 2 to 10 who had a stem cell transplant for aplastic anemia, so the T cells may come from the graft donor. This chain is built from TRBV19 and TRBJ1-2; a tentative D call is TRBD1 (5 bases match). The sequenced sample was PBMCs, mostly from graft donor cells, obtained 180 days after TCRalphabeta/CD19-depleted stem cell transplant. The DNA reads as follows: TGTGCCACCCTTGGGGCCCCCTATGGCTACACCTTC. It encodes CATLGAPYGYTF.